The entry that follows covers one T cell receptor beta chain sequence. No cognate antigen has been identified for it. There are no base qualities to consult, and no much larger clone falls within one base. The germline V end is reduced by 1 base and the J end by 3 bases; junction bases left unmatched: 12. Reading the germline V gene gives CDR1 SGHRS and CDR2 YFSETQ. Including the terminal cysteine and phenylalanine, the CDR3 comprises 17 residues. Of all the DNA, just the CDR3 is kept, 51 bases in frame from base 1. These data belong to a study of shared clonotypes between healthy human individuals (TCRdb year 2020). With regard to the full study: A couple of women and a few men aged 18 to 49 years were included in the cohort. Leukapheresis yielded between about 0.94 and 9 billion PBMCs per donor. To increase sequencing depth and limit assay-specific biases, different laboratories used diverse techniques to prepare libraries and sequence TCR repertoires. Per donor, three plates each were used for CD4 naive and CD4 memory, two for CD8 naive, and one for CD8 memory. To estimate repertoire size and how much clonotype sharing occurs between individuals, the study deeply sequenced the blood TCR repertoires of several healthy adults. Paper-wide results and their limitations: Pairwise subsampling indicated that sequencing depth was expected to affect the degree of clonotype sharing among donors. Even with the large sequencing depth, rarefaction of the sorted-subset datasets indicated that sequencing was incomplete. Across a few donors, roughly 5.1% of naive CD4, approximately 3.5% of naive CD8, around 2.5% of memory CD4, and 0.3% to 0.45% of memory CD8 clonotypes were shared. Sampling was limited to blood, and TCR repertoires in tissue likely differ from TCR repertoires in blood. Naive subsets generally had larger estimated clonotype richness than memory subsets. Because the study included a small number of donors, the genetic and exposure-history diversity represented was limited. Clonotypes shared by all four sorted-subset donors showed higher generation probabilities than non-shared clonotypes.

Using the deep immunoSEQ assay, multiplex PCR amplified TCR CDR3 regions from genomic DNA. For each cell subset, the extracted genomic DNA was distributed evenly across all wells of several immunoSEQ 96-well plates, and each plate served as one replicate. Each replicate PCR for sorted subsets received roughly 0.2 ug genomic DNA, equal to 28,000 or so T cell genomes. Purified libraries were measured with a Qubit 3.0 fluorometer, size-checked on a Bioanalyzer 2100, and measured again with the KAPA Library Quantification kit. A separate single-read 150-cycle Illumina NextSeq 550 flow cell was used to sequence each immunoSEQ 96-well plate. The source study handled its data this way. Because the immunoSEQ output included only junctional sequences and no quality scores, the filtering could not be the same as the filtering used for full-length reads. Sequences were annotated with PyIR, a Python wrapper for IgBLAST v1.9, using IMGT germline references to assign V/J genes and CDR3. Reads were filtered out if the reads had weak V/J assignments (E-value above 1e-6), no CDR3, stop codons, out-of-frame junctions, or ambiguous translated residues. A V3J clonotype was defined by an identical inferred V gene, J gene, and CDR3 amino acid sequence. Percentage overlap between repertoires was calculated by dividing the number of shared unique clonotypes by the size of the smaller repertoire. Richness of each repertoire was evaluated using RTK rarefaction, the Chao1 estimator, and Recon v2.1 estimates of unobserved clonotypes. Generation probabilities were computed with OLGA for all TCRbeta clonotypes obtained by the gDNA method from a handful of donors. What TCRdb holds here is the immuneACCESS table cut down to in-frame rearrangements. Part of the clones is not present; checked against another copy, under half of the missing clones reflect an unresolved V gene, and the others are unexplained. V and J calls plus clone size are reproduced from that table; the DNA served to infer D and trimming. For this sample there are 2,500,000 or so clones; approximately 90% appear just once. The biggest ten clones account for roughly 0.15% of the sample.

The donors were healthy, HIV-negative adults who had no recently reported acute infections or vaccinations. All donors were Caucasian adults living in Nashville, Tennessee, USA. CD4+ T cells were enriched by magnetic negative selection; naive cells were then positively selected on CD45RA, and the negative fraction formed the memory subset. Blood was collected by leukapheresis, and PBMCs were isolated by Ficoll-Histopaque density gradient centrifugation and then cryopreserved in liquid nitrogen vapor phase. Analytical flow cytometry was used to check the purity and quantity of every magnetically sorted T cell population. Genomic DNA was isolated from each sorted fraction and quantified by UV absorbance on a Nanodrop 2000c.

The clonotype was recovered from a man aged 18 to 29 in good health. Sequencing was done on a sample of naive CD4+ T cells sorted from blood. The cell subset or site label on this specimen signifies: CD45RA+ positively selected. The V and J segments used are TRBV5-1 and TRBJ2-5; 7 bases in the middle match TRBD2. The DNA sequence is TGCGCCAGCAGCTTGCAGCCTAGCGGCACCATTAAAGAGACCCAGTACTTC. It translates to CASSLQPSGTIKETQYF.